This T cell receptor beta chain was observed in a study of blood T cell repertoires in COVID-19. For the study at large: The samples span acute and convalescent COVID-19 from the United States, Italy and Spain.

Assay used: immunoSEQ multiplex PCR; TCRdb lists only in-frame clones, some missing. The table lists around 140,000 clones, about 89% of them singletons, with 37% in the top ten. This receptor was taken from a man aged 45-60 years who had recovered from COVID-19. The sequencing sample was made of peripheral blood.

The CDR3 protein is CASSDSPLPGDYGYTF. The CDR3, as DNA: TGTGCCAGCAGTGACTCACCATTACCGGGGGATTACGGCTACACCTTC. The chain joins TRBV6-4 to TRBJ1-2; the D gene is possibly TRBD1 (5 bases). Germline V lookup: CDR1 MRHNA, CDR2 SNTAGT. Trimming shortened V by 0 bases and J by 8 bases, and 19 bases separated the two germline ends. This CDR3 has 16 residues.